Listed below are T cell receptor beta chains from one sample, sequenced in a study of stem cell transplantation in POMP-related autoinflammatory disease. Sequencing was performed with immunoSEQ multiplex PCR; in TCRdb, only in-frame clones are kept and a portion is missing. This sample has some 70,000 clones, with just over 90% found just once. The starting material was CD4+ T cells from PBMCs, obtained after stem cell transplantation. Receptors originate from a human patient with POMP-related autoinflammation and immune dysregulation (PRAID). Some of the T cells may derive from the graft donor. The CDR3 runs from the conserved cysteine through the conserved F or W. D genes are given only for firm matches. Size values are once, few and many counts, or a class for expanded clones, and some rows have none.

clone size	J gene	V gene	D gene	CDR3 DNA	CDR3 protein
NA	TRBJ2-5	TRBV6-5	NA	TGTGCCAGCAGTTATGGTTACGGCAGGGAAGAGACCCAGTACTTC	CASSYGYGREETQYF
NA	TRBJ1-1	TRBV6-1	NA	TGTGCCAGCAGTGAAGCGGGATTCACTGAAGCTTTCTTT	CASSEAGFTEAFF
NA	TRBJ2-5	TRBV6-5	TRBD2	TGTGCCAGCAGTTGGCGGGGGGAGACCCAGTACTTC	CASSWRGETQYF
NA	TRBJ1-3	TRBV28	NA	TGTGCCAGCAGTTTGAGGGACCAAAACACCATATATTTT	CASSLRDQNTIYF
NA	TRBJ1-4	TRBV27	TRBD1	TGTGCCAGCAGTTTAAGGGGGCCAAACCCGACGGCTGAAAAACTGTTTTTT	CASSLRGPNPTAEKLFF
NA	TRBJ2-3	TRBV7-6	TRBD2	TGTGCCAGCAGCTTAGGACTAGCGGCCACAGATACGCAGTATTTT	CASSLGLAATDTQYF
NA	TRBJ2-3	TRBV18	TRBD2	TGTGCCAGCTCACGAACTAGCGGGAGGCCAGATACGCAGTATTTT	CASSRTSGRPDTQYF
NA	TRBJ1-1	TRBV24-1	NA	TGTGCCACCAGTGACGGGGGATTGACTGAAGCTTTCTTT	CATSDGGLTEAFF
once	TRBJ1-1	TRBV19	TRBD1	TGTGCCAGTAGTATAGTGGGACAGGGGGCGAACACTGAAGCTTTCTTT	CASSIVGQGANTEAFF
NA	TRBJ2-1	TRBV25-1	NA	TGTGCCAGCAGTGACTCCAGGACAGCCTACAATGAGCAGTTCTTC	CASSDSRTAYNEQFF
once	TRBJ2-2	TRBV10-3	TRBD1	TGTGCCATCACCGAGGACAGGGCGGACGGGGAGCTGTTTTTT	CAITEDRADGELFF
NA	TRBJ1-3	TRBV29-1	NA	TGCAGCGTTGGTAGGGGGACTGGAAACACCATATATTTT	CSVGRGTGNTIYF
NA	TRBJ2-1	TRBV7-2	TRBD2	TGTGCCAGCAGGCGAAGAGCGGGAGCAAGCCCTAATGAGCAGTTCTTC	CASRRRAGASPNEQFF
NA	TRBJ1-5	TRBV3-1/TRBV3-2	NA	TGTGCCAGCAGCCACCTTAATCAGCCCCAGCATTTT	CASSHLNQPQHF
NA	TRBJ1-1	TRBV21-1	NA	TGTGCCAGCGGAGGCCTACTGAACACTGAAGCTTTCTTT	CASGGLLNTEAFF
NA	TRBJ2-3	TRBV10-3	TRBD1	TGTGCCACCGCAACAGGGGGCGCAGATACGCAGTATTTT	CATATGGADTQYF
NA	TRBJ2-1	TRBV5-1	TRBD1	TGCGCCAGCAGTCAGGGACAGCGTCTTTTCAATGAGCAGTTCTTC	CASSQGQRLFNEQFF
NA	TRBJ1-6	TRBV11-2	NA	TGTGCCAGCAGCTTAGGGGGGGTGGGGAATTCACCCCTCCACTTT	CASSLGGVGNSPLHF
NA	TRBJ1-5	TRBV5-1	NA	TGCGCCAGCAGCTTGGTTCCAGGGGAGGATCAGCCCCAGCATTTT	CASSLVPGEDQPQHF
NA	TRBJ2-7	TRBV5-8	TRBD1	TGTGCCAGCAGCTCGGGGCCGGGACAGGGCTACGAGCAGTACTTC	CASSSGPGQGYEQYF
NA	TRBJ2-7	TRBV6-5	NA	TGTGCCAGCAGTTACTCCGGACAGACCTACGAGCAGTACTTC	CASSYSGQTYEQYF
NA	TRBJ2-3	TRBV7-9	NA	TGTGCCAGCAGCCAAGAAACAGATACGCAGTATTTT	CASSQETDTQYF
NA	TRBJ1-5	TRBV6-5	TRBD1	TGTGCCAGCAGCACGACAGGGGAACAGCCCCAGCATTTT	CASSTTGEQPQHF
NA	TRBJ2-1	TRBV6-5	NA	TGTGCCAGCATCCGGGGACTCTACAATGAGCAGTTCTTC	CASIRGLYNEQFF
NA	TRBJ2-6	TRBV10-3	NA	TGTGCCACAGAAGGGTTAACCAACGTCCTGACTTTC	CATEGLTNVLTF
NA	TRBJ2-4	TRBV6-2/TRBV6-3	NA	TGTGCCAGCAGTTACCCAGAGTTAAACATTCAGTACTTC	CASSYPELNIQYF